These T cell receptor beta chains were read from a single sample in a study of T cells after yellow fever vaccination. Via MiXCR, TCRdb re-called the 5' RACE reads, giving one row per CDR3 protein. This sample has more than 350,000 distinct CDR3 sequences, with around 10% found just once. This material consisted of PBMCs, taken on the day of the first yellow fever vaccination. All receptors come from a man aged 18-30 years who received the YFV17D yellow fever vaccine. CDR3s include the opening cysteine and the closing phenylalanine or tryptophan. The D gene is left open where the match is weak. A row's size may be missing; if present it is once, few, many or a size class.

>TRBJ1-5|NA|NA|TRBV20-1
TGCAGTGCTCCCCACGGAAATATAGGCGGCGGTCAGCCCCAGCATTTT
CSAPHGNIGGGQPQHF
>TRBJ1-1|few|NA|TRBV3-1
TGTGCCAGCAGCTGGGGGGGATCGGGTATGAACACTGAAGCTTTCTTT
CASSWGGSGMNTEAFF
>TRBJ1-5|NA|NA|TRBV6-2/TRBV6-3
TGTGCCAGCAGTTACTCACCTTATCAGCCCCAGCATTTT
CASSYSPYQPQHF
>TRBJ2-5|few|TRBD2|TRBV15
TGTGCCACCAGCGGCGGGACTACGCCGGGGGAGACCCAGTACTTC
CATSGGTTPGETQYF
>TRBJ1-4|many|NA|TRBV12-3/TRBV12-4
TGTGCCAGCAGCGTCGACGCAACTAATGAAAAACTGTTTTTT
CASSVDATNEKLFF
>TRBJ2-5|NA|TRBD2|TRBV20-1
TGCAGTGCTCGACAGGGACTAGCGGGGGGGCGGAAGACCCAGTACTTC
CSARQGLAGGRKTQYF
>TRBJ2-1|few|NA|TRBV12-3/TRBV12-4
TGTGCCACCGTGAGGGGGACTGCCCTTAATGAGCAGTTCTTC
CATVRGTALNEQFF
>TRBJ2-7|NA|NA|TRBV7-3
TGTGCCAGCAGCCCGTCGGACTCCTACGAGCAGTACTTC
CASSPSDSYEQYF
>TRBJ2-1|many|NA|TRBV29-1
TGCAGCGCTACGATGAGCTCCTACAATGAGCAGTTCTTC
CSATMSSYNEQFF
>TRBJ2-1|few|NA|TRBV19
TGTGCCAGTAGTCACGAACAGGGTAATGAGCAGTTCTTC
CASSHEQGNEQFF
>TRBJ1-5|NA|NA|TRBV12-3/TRBV12-4
TGTGCCAGCAGACCAGGTGATCAGCCCCAGCATTTT
CASRPGDQPQHF
>TRBJ2-3|NA|NA|TRBV5-5
TGTGCCAGCGGAATCACAGATACGCAGTATTTT
CASGITDTQYF
>TRBJ1-1|NA|NA|TRBV21-1
TGTGCCAGCAGCAGAACTTGGGAAGGGACTGAAGCTTTCTTT
CASSRTWEGTEAFF
>TRBJ2-3|NA|NA|TRBV7-9
TGTGCCAGCAGCCCTGTTCGCGGGATGATCATCACGCAGTATTTT
CASSPVRGMIITQYF
>TRBJ2-6|few|NA|TRBV20-1
TGCAGTGCTAGAGATCAGGATTCACCCTCTGGGGCCAACGTCCTGACTTTC
CSARDQDSPSGANVLTF
>TRBJ2-5|few|TRBD2|TRBV5-1
TGCGCCAGCAGCTTCGGTTCTAGCGGGGGGAAAGAGACCCAGTACTTC
CASSFGSSGGKETQYF
>TRBJ1-2|NA|NA|TRBV27
TGTGCCAGCAGTTTTTTGGGCAGGGGCGCCAACTATGGCTACACCTTC
CASSFLGRGANYGYTF
>TRBJ1-6|few|TRBD1|TRBV4-3
TGCGCCAGCAGCCACGGTGGCCAGGGGGATTCACCCCTCCACTTT
CASSHGGQGDSPLHF
>TRBJ2-3|few|NA|TRBV27
TGTGCCAGCAGTTTTGTCCAGAGCACAGATACGCAGTATTTT
CASSFVQSTDTQYF
>TRBJ1-4|NA|NA|TRBV9
TGTGCCAGCAGCCGAGGACAGTACGAAAAACTGTTTTTT
CASSRGQYEKLFF
>TRBJ2-7|NA|TRBD1|TRBV12-3/TRBV12-4
TGTGCCAGCAGTCTGGGTTACAGGGGATCCTACGAGCAGTACTTC
CASSLGYRGSYEQYF
>TRBJ1-5|NA|TRBD1|TRBV6-2/TRBV6-3
TGTGCCAGCAGTGGGGGACAGGGGAGGGAGCCCCAGCATTTT
CASSGGQGREPQHF
>TRBJ2-3|NA|TRBD1|TRBV5-6
TGTGCCAGCAGCTTCGGCGCAGGGGGCGCGGCAGATACGCAGTATTTT
CASSFGAGGAADTQYF
>TRBJ1-6|few|TRBD1|TRBV6-1
TGTGCCAGCACCGAGGGACAGAGATCTTATAATTCACCCCTCCACTTT
CASTEGQRSYNSPLHF
>TRBJ2-3|NA|TRBD2|TRBV4-3
TGCGCCAGCAGCCAAGATAGCGGGGAGAGGAAAGATACGCAGTATTTT
CASSQDSGERKDTQYF
>TRBJ2-5|few|TRBD2|TRBV7-2
TGTGCCAGCAGCCGAAATATACTAGCGGGGGGAGAGACCCAGTACTTC
CASSRNILAGGETQYF
>TRBJ1-6|NA|NA|TRBV7-2
TGTGCCAGCAGCCTCAGGGTCGGGGATTCACCCCTCCACTTT
CASSLRVGDSPLHF
>TRBJ2-7|NA|TRBD1|TRBV7-2
TGTGCCAGCAGCTCACAACAGGGGGTATCCTACGAGCAGTACTTC
CASSSQQGVSYEQYF
>TRBJ1-1|NA|NA|TRBV4-1
TGCGCCAGCAGCCAAGATTTTGGAGCAGCCGAAGCTTTCTTT
CASSQDFGAAEAFF